The 21 T cell receptor beta chains given below trace back to one sample, sequenced in a study of monozygotic twins with inflammatory bowel disease. TCRdb reprocessed the 5' RACE reads; each CDR3 protein has one entry and no DNA is given. This sample's clone table lists approximately 340,000 distinct CDR3 sequences. The sample taken for sequencing was blood. These receptors were collected from a human donor with ulcerative colitis or Crohn's disease, or a healthy co-twin of an affected twin (not recorded which).

V is TRBV10-3 and J is TRBJ2-3; TCRdb's assignment of TRBD2 cannot be checked, as there is no DNA. The CDR3 has 15 amino acids. The germline gives CDR1 ENHRY, CDR2 SYGVKD. This CDR3 reads CAISLTSGDSDTQYF.

The chain joins TRBV5-5 to TRBJ2-7; the TCRdb call, TRBD1, lacks DNA for checking. The V gene's germline CDR1 is SGHKS and CDR2 YYEKEE (reference sequence). The CDR3 contains 14 residues. The CDR3 loop is CASKTPLGGDEQYF.

V gene TRBV12-3 or TRBV12-4 combines with J gene TRBJ2-3; TCRdb selects TRBD1, and the lack of DNA leaves this call unchecked. CDR3 length: 15 residues. The CDR3: CASSFGDRHTDTQYF.

The chain joins TRBV7-9 to TRBJ1-2. CDR3 size: 14 residues. Germline values: CDR1 SEHNR, CDR2 FQNEAQ (reference sequence). The CDR3 loop is CASSLAGNGYGYTF.

The chain uses TRBV4-3 and TRBJ1-4. Germline V CDR1 and CDR2: LGHNA, YSLEER. The CDR3 length is 14 residues. CDR3 loop: CASSEERINEKLFF.

J is TRBJ2-7 and V is TRBV3-1. CDR1 is LGHDT, CDR2 YNNKEL, per germline (reference sequence). The CDR3 runs 16 residues. The CDR3 reads CASSHDLGPIYVEQYF.

The chain employs TRBV5-1 and TRBJ2-3. Germline V gene sequence: CDR1 SGHRS, CDR2 YFSETQ. This CDR3 region has 14 residues. The CDR3: CASSLATDTDTQYF.

The CDR3 region is CASSPATVALDYGYTF. V gene TRBV5-1 combines with J gene TRBJ1-2. Germline V gene lookup returns CDR1 SGHRS and CDR2 YFSETQ. This CDR3 is 16 amino acids long.

The V call is TRBV3-1, the J call TRBJ2-2; absent DNA, TCRdb's TRBD1 call cannot be checked. Germline-derived CDR1 and CDR2 are LGHDT and YNNKEL (reference sequence). This CDR3 region has 15 residues. CDR3 amino acids: CASSPRGINTGELFF.

The CDR3 spells CASSFARELHGYTF. The rearrangement joins TRBV7-2 to TRBJ1-2; the TCRdb call, TRBD1, lacks DNA for checking. The CDR3 runs 14 residues. From germline, CDR1 is SGHTA and CDR2 FQGNSA.

The chain has TRBV12-3 or TRBV12-4 and TRBJ1-4; TCRdb proposes TRBD1, but this gene call is untestable without DNA. The CDR3 totals 13 residues. The CDR3 sequence is CASSFGRGEKLFF.

The chain combines TRBV7-9 with TRBJ1-1. Germline V gene sequence: CDR1 SEHNR, CDR2 FQNEAQ (reference sequence). CDR3 length: 13 amino acids. The CDR3 sequence is CASSLGSEIQAFF.

The rearrangement uses TRBV5-1 and TRBJ2-1; the D call from TCRdb, TRBD2, cannot be confirmed without DNA. The CDR3 contains 14 residues. From germline, CDR1 is SGHRS and CDR2 YFSETQ. The CDR3 sequence: CASRTSGPYNEQFF.

The chain couples TRBV3-1 to TRBJ1-1. Germline-derived CDR1 and CDR2 are LGHDT and YNNKEL (reference sequence). This CDR3 region has 14 residues. CDR3 sequence reads: CASSQDIKNTEAFF.

CDR3 amino acids: CSARTSGGANEQFF. The V and J genes are TRBV20-1 and TRBJ2-1; with no DNA, the TCRdb D assignment of TRBD2 cannot be verified. Per germline, CDR1 DFQATT and CDR2 SNEGSKA (reference sequence). The CDR3 is made up of 14 amino acids.

The chain joins TRBV7-2 to TRBJ2-2; as DNA is missing, the TRBD2 call by TCRdb cannot be tested. This CDR3 is 15 amino acids long. Germline CDR1 reads SGHTA; CDR2 reads FQGNSA. CDR3: CASSAASVDTGELFF. Full variable domain (missing parts from reference TRBV7-2 and TRBJ2-2): GAGVSQSPSNKVTEKGKDVELRCDPISGHTALYWYRQSLGQGLEFLIYFQGNSAPDKSGLPSDRFSAERTGGSVSTLTIQRTQQEDSAVYLCASSAASVDTGELFFGEGSRLTVL.

The chain employs TRBV5-1 and TRBJ1-6; TCRdb's D call of TRBD1 is untestable without DNA. The CDR3 covers 14 residues. Germline CDR1 and CDR2: SGHRS and YFSETQ. This CDR3 reads CASSLDPGDSPLRF. The variable domain in full, completed from reference TRBV5-1 and TRBJ1-6, reads KAGVTQTPRYLIKTRGQQVTLSCSPISGHRSVSWYQQTPGQGLQFLFEYFSETQRNKGNFPGRFSGRQFSNSRSEMNVSTLELGDSALYLCASSLDPGDSPLRFGNGTRLTVT.

The CDR3 spells CASSQLHVQEISYEQYF. V usage is TRBV4-1 and J usage is TRBJ2-7. The CDR3 runs to 17 residues. Per the germline V gene, CDR1 is MGHRA and CDR2 is YSYEKL.

This chain links TRBV5-1 with TRBJ2-5; the D call of TRBD2 rests on TCRdb alone, since no DNA is present to check it. The CDR3 consists of 14 residues. The germline V gene encodes CDR1 SGHRS and CDR2 YFSETQ. The CDR3 region is CASTVGAVQETQYF.

The rearrangement uses TRBV20-1 and TRBJ2-5; the D call from TCRdb, TRBD2, cannot be confirmed without DNA. The CDR3 contains 18 residues. Germline V lookup: CDR1 DFQATT, CDR2 SNEGSKA (reference sequence). CDR3: CSARDPTLAGGYQETQYF.

The genes are TRBV7-2 and TRBJ2-7; TCRdb's D call, TRBD1, is unchecked because there is no DNA. CDR3 size: 15 residues. CDR1 SGHTA and CDR2 FQGNSA come from the germline V gene. The CDR3 sequence is CASSTNRGSSYEQYF.